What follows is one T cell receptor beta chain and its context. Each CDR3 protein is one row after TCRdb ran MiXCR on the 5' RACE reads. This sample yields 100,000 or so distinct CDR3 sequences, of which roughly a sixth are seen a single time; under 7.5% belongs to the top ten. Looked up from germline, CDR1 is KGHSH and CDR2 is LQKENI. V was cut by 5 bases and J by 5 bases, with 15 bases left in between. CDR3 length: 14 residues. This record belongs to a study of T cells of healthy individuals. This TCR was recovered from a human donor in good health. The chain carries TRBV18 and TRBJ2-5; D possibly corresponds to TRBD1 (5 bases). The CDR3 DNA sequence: TGTGCCAGCTCAAGAACAGGTGCATATGAGACCCAGTACTTC. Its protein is CASSRTGAYETQYF.